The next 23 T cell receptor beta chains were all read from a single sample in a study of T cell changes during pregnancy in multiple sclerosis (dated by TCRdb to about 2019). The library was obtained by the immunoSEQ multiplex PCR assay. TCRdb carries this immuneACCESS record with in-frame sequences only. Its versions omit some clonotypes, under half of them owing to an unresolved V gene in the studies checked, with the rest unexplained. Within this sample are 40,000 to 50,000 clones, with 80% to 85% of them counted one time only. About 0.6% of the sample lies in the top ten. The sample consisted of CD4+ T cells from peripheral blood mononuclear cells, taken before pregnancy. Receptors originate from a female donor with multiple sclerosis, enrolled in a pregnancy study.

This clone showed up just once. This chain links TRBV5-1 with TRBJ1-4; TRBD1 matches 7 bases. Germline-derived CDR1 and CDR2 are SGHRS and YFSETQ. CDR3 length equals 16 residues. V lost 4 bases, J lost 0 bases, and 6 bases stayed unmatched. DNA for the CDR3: TGCGCCAGCAGCGGAAGACAGGGCACAACTAATGAAAAACTGTTTTTT. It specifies CASSGRQGTTNEKLFF.

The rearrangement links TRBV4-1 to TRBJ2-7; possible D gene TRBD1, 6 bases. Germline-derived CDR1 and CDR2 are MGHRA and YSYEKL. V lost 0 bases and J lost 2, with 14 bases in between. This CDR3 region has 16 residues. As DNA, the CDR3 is TGCGCCAGCAGCCAAGAGCTCAGGGGCATAGCCTACGAGCAGTACTTC. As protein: CASSQELRGIAYEQYF.

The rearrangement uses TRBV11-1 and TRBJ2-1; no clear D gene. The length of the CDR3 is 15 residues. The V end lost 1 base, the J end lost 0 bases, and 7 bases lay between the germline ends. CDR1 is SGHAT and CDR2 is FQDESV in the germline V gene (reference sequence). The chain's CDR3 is CASSLEQSSYNEQFF. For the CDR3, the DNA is TGTGCCAGCAGCTTAGAACAGAGCTCCTACAATGAGCAGTTCTTC.

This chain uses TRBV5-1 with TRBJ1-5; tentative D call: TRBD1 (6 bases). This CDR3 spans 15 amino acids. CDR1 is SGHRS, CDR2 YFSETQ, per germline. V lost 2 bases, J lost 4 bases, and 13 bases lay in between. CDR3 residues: CASSLGITGNQPQHF. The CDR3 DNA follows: TGCGCCAGCAGCTTAGGTATAACAGGGAATCAGCCCCAGCATTTT.

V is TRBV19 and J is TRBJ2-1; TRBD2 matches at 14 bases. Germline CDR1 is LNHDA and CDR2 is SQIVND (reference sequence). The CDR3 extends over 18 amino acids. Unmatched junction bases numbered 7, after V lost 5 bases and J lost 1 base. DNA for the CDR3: TGTGCCAGTAGTCCCGGACTAGCGGGGGGATCATCCTACAATGAGCAGTTCTTC. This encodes CASSPGLAGGSSYNEQFF.

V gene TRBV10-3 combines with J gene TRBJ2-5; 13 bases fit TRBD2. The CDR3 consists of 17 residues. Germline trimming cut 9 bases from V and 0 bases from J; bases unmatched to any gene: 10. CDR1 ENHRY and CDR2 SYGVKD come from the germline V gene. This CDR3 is CAISPGLAGWNQETQYF. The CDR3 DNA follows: TGTGCCATAAGTCCGGGACTAGCGGGATGGAACCAAGAGACCCAGTACTTC.

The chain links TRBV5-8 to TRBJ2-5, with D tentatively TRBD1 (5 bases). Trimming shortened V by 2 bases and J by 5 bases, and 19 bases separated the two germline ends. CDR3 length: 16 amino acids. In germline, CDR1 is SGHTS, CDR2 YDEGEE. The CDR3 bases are TGTGCCAGCAGCTTAATTTCTGTTGGGGCCGGGGAGACCCAGTACTTC. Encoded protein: CASSLISVGAGETQYF.

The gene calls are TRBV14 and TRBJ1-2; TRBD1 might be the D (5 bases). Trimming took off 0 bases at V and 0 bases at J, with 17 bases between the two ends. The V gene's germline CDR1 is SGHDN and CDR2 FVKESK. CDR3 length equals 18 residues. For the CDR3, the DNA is TGTGCCAGCAGCCAAGAGGGACTCCGAGAAATAGCTAACTATGGCTACACCTTC. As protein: CASSQEGLREIANYGYTF.

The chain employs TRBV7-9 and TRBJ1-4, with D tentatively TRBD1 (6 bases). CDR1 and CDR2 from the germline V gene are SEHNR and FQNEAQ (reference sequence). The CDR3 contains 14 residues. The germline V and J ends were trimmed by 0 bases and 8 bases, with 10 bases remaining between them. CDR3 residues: CASSLAWTDEKLFF. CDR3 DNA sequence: TGTGCCAGCAGCTTAGCCTGGACAGACGAAAAACTGTTTTTT.

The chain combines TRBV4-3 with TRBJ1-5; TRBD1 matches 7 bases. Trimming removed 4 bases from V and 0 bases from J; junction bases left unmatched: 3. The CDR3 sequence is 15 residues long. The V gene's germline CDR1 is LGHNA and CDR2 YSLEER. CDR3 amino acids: CASSRGTDSNQPQHF. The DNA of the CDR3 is TGCGCCAGCAGCCGAGGGACAGATAGCAATCAGCCCCAGCATTTT.

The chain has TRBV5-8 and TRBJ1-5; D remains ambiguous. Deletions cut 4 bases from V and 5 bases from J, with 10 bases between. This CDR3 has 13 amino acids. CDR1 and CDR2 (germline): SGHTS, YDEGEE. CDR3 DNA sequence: TGTGCCAGCAGCCCTACGGTGGATCAGCCCCAGCATTTT. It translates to CASSPTVDQPQHF.

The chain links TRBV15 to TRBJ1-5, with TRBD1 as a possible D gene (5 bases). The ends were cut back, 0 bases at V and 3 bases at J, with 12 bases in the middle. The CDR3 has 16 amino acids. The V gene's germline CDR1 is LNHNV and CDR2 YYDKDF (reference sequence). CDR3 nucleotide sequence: TGTGCCACCAGCAGAGATCAGGGTACTCTCAATCAGCCCCAGCATTTT. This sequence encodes CATSRDQGTLNQPQHF.

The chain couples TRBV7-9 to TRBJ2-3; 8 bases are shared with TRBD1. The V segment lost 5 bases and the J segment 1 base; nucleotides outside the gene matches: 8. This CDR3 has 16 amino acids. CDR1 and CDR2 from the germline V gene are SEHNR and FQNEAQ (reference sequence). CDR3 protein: CASSTWTGFGTDTQYF. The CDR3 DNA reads TGTGCCAGCAGCACCTGGACAGGGTTCGGCACAGATACGCAGTATTTT.

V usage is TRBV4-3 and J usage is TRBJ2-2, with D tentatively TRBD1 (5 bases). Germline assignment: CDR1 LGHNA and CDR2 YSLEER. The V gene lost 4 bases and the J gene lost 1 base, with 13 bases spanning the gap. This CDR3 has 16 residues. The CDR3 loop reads CASSPGAGWNTGELFF. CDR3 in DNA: TGCGCCAGCAGCCCAGGAGCAGGGTGGAACACCGGGGAGCTGTTTTTT.

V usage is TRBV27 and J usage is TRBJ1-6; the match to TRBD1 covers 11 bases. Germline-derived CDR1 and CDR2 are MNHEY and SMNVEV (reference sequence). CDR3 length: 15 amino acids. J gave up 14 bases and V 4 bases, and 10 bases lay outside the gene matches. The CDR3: CASSWAGTGGTALHF. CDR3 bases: TGTGCCAGCAGTTGGGCCGGGACAGGGGGAACGGCCCTCCACTTT.

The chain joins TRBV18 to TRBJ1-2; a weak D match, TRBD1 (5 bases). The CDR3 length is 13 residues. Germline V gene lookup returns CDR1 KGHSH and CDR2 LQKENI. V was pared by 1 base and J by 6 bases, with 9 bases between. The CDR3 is CASSPQGEDGYTF. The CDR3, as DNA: TGTGCCAGCTCACCACAAGGGGAGGATGGCTACACCTTC.

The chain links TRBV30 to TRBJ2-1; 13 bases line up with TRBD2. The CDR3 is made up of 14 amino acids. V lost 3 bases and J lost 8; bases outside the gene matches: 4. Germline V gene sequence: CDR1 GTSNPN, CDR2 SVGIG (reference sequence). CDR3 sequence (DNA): TGTGCCTGGAGCGGGACTAGCGGGATGGATGAGCAGTTCTTC. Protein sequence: CAWSGTSGMDEQFF.

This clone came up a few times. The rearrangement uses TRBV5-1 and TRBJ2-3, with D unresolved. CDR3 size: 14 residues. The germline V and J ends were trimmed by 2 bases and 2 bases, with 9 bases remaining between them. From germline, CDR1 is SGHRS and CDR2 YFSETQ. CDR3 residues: CASSFDRVTDTQYF. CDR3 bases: TGCGCCAGCAGCTTCGATCGGGTCACAGATACGCAGTATTTT.

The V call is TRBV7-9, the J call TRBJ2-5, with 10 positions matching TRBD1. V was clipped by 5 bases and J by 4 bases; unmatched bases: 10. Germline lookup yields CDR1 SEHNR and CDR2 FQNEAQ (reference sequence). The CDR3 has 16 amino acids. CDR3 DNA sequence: TGTGCCAGCAGCGCCCGGGACAGGGGACAGGGAGAGACCCAGTACTTC. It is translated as CASSARDRGQGETQYF. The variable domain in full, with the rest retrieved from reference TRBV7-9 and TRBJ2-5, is DTGVSQNPRHKITKRGQNVTFRCDPISEHNRLYWYRQTLGQGPEFLTYFQNEAQLEKSRLLSDRFSAERPKGSFSTLEIQRTEQGDSAMYLCASSARDRGQGETQYFGPGTRLLVL.

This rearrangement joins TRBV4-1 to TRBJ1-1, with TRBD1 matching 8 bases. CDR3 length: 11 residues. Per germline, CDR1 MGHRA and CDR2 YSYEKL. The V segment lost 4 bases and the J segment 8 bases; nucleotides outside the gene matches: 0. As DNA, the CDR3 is TGCGCCAGCAGCCGGGACAGGGAAGCTTTCTTT. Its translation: CASSRDREAFF.

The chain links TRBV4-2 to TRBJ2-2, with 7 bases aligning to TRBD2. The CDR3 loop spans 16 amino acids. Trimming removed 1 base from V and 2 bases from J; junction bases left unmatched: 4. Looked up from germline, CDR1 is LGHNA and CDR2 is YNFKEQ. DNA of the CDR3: TGTGCCAGCAGCCAAGGGAGCGGGGATAACACCGGGGAGCTGTTTTTT. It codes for CASSQGSGDNTGELFF.

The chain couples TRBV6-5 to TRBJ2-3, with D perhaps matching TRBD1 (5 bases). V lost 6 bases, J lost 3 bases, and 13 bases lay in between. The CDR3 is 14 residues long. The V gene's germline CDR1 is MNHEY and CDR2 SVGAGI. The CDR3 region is CASSSRGMTDTQYF. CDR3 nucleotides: TGTGCCAGCAGCTCTAGGGGAATGACAGATACGCAGTATTTT.

The CDR3 region is CASSRNRGFYNEQFF. The CDR3 nucleotides read TGTGCCAGCAGCCGGAACAGGGGGTTTTACAATGAGCAGTTCTTC. The rearrangement links TRBV11-3 to TRBJ2-1; 8 nucleotides match TRBD1. V lost 5 bases, J lost 4 bases, and 7 bases stayed unmatched. Germline lookup yields CDR1 SGHNT and CDR2 YENEEA. The CDR3 length is 15 residues.